This T cell receptor (beta chain) appears in the sequencing data of a study of blood T cell repertoires in COVID-19 (dated by TCRdb to between 2020 and 2021). A note on the overall study: Samples from collaborators originated in the United States, Italy and Spain and spanned both the acute and convalescent phases of COVID-19. The samples were drawn from two sources: the first 160 participants of the ongoing ImmuneRACE study, and 950 to 1,500 subjects contributed by 6 global collaborators. Where available, HLA class I and class II types were taken from metadata supplied by the sample provider and were not determined by assay-based typing. Subjects who had been exposed to COVID-19, were actively infected with it, or had recovered from it provided the deeply sampled blood TCRbeta repertoires that made up the dataset. A freely available public database, intended as a resource for researchers studying the immune response to SARS-CoV-2, is where the repertoires were released. A de-identified subject ID, COVID-19 status, age in years and sex were almost always included in the sample metadata. The material from the prospective study consisted of cDNA or gDNA derived from T cells, B-cell-depleted T cells, or PBMCs. Points the paper makes about the study in general: The quantity of clinical and demographic metadata differed by source and by participant and was supplied without curation.

Notes on this clone: Its antigen is not yet known. Base qualities are not provided; no much larger clone lies one nucleotide away.

At one collaborating source in Seattle, patients were enrolled during active infection and were followed longitudinally through the course of disease. Collaborating institutions collected whole blood in K2EDTA tubes following their own protocols. For TCRbeta analysis, collaborator samples were shipped as frozen whole blood, as isolated PBMCs, or as DNA extracted from either sample type. The immunoSEQ Assay, a bias-controlled multiplex PCR, was used to amplify TCRbeta CDR3 regions from genomic DNA. The paper's processing steps were these. The number of nucleated cells in each sample was estimated from the amplification of reference gene primers within the assay. To quantify the absolute abundance of each unique TCRbeta CDR3 rearrangement, sequence reads were collapsed and filtered. For each sample, productive Simpson clonality was calculated by taking the square root of Simpson's diversity index across productive rearrangements. TCRdb re-hosts the immuneACCESS table, in-frame sequences only. Its copies lack some clones; in the studies checked, an unresolved V gene accounts for under half of them, and the cause for the rest is not known. The V and J calls and clone size are taken from that table; D and trimming were inferred from the DNA. The sample has about 96,000 clones on record, over 85% of them singletons. In total, the top ten clones hold around 3.9% of the sample.

V loses 4 bases at its end and J loses 3 bases; junction bases beyond the gene matches: 7. Including the terminal cysteine and phenylalanine, the CDR3 comprises 15 residues. The sequence is cut down to CDR3 DNA, 45 bases in frame from base 1. As encoded in the germline V gene, CDR1 is SGHVS while CDR2 is FNYEAQ. Sample: peripheral blood. Rearrangement joined TRBV7-6 to TRBJ2-7, with 9 bases in between that match TRBD2. This clonotype was obtained from a human donor with COVID-19, enrolled during active disease. The donor label of this sample is uncertain. The DNA sequence reads TGTGCCAGCAGCTACAGGACTAGCGTTAACTACGAGCAGTACTTC. Its translation reads: CASSYRTSVNYEQYF. With all but the CDR3 taken from the reference TRBV7-6 and TRBJ2-7 genes, the full variable domain is: GAGVSQSPRYKVTKRGQDVALRCDPISGHVSLYWYRQALGQGPEFLTYFNYEAQQDKSGLPNDRFSAERPEGSISTLTIQRTEQRDSAMYRCASSYRTSVNYEQYFGPGTRLTVT.